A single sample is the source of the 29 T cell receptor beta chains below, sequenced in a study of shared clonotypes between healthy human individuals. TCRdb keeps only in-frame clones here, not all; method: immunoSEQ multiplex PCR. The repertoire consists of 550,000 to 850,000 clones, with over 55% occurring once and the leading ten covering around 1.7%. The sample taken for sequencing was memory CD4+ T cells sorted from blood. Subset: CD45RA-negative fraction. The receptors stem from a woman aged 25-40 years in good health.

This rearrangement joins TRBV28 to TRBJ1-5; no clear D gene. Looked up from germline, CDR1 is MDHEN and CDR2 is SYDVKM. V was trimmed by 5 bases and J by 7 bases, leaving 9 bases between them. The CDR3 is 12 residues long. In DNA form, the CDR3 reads TGTGCCAGCAGTGCACCGCGGCAGCCCCAGCATTTT. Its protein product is CASSAPRQPQHF.

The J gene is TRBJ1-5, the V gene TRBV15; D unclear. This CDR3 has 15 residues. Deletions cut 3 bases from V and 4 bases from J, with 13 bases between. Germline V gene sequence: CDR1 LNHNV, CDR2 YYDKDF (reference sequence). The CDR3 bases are TGTGCCACCAGCAGTGCCGAGATCGGGAATCAGCCCCAGCATTTT. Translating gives CATSSAEIGNQPQHF.

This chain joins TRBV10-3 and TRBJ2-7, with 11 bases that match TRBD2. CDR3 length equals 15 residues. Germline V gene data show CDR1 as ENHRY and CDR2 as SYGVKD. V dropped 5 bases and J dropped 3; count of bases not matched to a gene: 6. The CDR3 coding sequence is TGTGCCATCAGTTCGGGACTAGCGGATAGCTACGAGCAGTACTTC. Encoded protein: CAISSGLADSYEQYF.

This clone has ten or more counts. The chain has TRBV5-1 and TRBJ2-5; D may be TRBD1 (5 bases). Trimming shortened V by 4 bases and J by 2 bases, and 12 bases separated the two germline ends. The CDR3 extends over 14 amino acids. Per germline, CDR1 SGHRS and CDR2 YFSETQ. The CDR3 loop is CASSPDSTQETQYF. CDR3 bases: TGCGCCAGCAGCCCTGACAGTACGCAAGAGACCCAGTACTTC.

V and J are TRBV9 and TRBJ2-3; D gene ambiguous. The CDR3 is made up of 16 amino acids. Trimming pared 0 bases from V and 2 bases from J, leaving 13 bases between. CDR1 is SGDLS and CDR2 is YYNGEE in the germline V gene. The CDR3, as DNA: TGTGCCAGCAGCGTAGGCAGGATGGGATTCACAGATACGCAGTATTTT. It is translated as CASSVGRMGFTDTQYF.

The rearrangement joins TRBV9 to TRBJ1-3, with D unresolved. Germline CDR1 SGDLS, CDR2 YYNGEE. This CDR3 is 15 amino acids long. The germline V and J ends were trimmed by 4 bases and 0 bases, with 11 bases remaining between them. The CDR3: CASSSRPNSGNTIYF. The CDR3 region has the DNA TGTGCCAGCAGCTCACGGCCGAACTCTGGAAACACCATATATTTT. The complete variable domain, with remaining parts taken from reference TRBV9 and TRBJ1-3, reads DSGVTQTPKHLITATGQRVTLRCSPRSGDLSVYWYQQSLDQGLQFLIQYYNGEERAKGNILERFSAQQFPDLHSELNLSSLELGDSALYFCASSSRPNSGNTIYFGEGSWLTVV.

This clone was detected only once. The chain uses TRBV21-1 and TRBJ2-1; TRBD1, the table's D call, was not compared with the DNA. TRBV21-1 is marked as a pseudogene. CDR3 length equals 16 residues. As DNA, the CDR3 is TGTGCCAGCACCCCGCTCCGGGGACAGGCCCCCAATGAGCAGTTCTTC. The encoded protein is CASTPLRGQAPNEQFF.

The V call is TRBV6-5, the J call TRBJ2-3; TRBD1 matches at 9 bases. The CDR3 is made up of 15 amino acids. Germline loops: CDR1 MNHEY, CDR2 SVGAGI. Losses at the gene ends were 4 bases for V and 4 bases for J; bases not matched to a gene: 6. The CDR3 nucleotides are TGTGCCAGCAGTTGGGACAGGGAAGGGCCAGATACGCAGTATTTT. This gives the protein CASSWDREGPDTQYF.

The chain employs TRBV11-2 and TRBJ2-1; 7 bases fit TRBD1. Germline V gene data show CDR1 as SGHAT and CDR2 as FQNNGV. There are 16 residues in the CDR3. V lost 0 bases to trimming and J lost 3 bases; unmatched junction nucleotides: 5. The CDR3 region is CASSLDAGGGYNEQFF. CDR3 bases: TGTGCCAGCAGCTTAGATGCAGGGGGTGGCTACAATGAGCAGTTCTTC.

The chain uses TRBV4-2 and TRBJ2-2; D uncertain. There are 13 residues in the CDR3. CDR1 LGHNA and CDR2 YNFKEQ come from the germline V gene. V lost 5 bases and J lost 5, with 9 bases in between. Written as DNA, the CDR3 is TGTGCCAGCAGCTTCGATATAACCGGGGAGCTGTTTTTT. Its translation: CASSFDITGELFF.

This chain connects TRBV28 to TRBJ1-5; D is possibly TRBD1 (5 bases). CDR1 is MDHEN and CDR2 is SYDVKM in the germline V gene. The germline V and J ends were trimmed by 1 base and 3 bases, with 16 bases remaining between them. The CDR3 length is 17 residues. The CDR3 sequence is CASSLSTRGENNQPQHF. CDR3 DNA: TGTGCCAGCAGTTTATCTACTAGGGGCGAGAACAATCAGCCCCAGCATTTT.

In DNA, the CDR3 is TGCGCCAGCAGCTTGGGAGGGTTAGACACCGGGGAGCTGTTTTTT. Residues: CASSLGGLDTGELFF. The rearrangement links TRBV5-1 to TRBJ2-2; tentative D call: TRBD2 (5 bases). With 0 bases removed from V and 3 bases from J, the gap between germline ends came to 9 bases. The CDR3 runs to 15 residues. In germline, CDR1 is SGHRS, CDR2 YFSETQ.

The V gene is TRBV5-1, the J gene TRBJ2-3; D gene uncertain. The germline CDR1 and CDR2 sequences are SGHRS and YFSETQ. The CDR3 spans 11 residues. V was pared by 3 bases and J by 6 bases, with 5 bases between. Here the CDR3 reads CASSSWDTQYF. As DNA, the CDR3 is TGCGCCAGCAGCTCGTGGGATACGCAGTATTTT.

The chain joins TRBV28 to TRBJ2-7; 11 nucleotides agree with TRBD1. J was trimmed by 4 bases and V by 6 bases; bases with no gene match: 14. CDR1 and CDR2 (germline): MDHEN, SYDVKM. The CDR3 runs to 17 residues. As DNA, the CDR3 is TGTGCCAGCAGCTTGGACAGGGGGCGCATAAGGGGTTACGAGCAGTACTTC. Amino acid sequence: CASSLDRGRIRGYEQYF.

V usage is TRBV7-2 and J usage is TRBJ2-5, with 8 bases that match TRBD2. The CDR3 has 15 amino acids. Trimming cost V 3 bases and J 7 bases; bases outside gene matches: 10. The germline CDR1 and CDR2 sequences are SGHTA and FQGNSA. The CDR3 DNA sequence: TGTGCCAGCAGCTTGGGGGGTAGCGGGACTAGGACCCAGTACTTC. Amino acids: CASSLGGSGTRTQYF.

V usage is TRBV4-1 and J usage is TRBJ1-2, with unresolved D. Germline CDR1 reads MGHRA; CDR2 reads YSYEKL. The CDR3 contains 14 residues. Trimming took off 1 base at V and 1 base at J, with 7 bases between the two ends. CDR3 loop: CASSQGRNNYGYTF. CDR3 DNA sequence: TGCGCCAGCAGCCAAGGCAGAAATAACTATGGCTACACCTTC.

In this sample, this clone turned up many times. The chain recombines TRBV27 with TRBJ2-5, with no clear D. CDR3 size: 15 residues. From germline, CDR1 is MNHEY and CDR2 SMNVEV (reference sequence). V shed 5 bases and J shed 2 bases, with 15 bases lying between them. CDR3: CASSPRPLGQETQYF. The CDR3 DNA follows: TGTGCCAGCAGTCCGCGGCCTCTGGGGCAAGAGACCCAGTACTTC.

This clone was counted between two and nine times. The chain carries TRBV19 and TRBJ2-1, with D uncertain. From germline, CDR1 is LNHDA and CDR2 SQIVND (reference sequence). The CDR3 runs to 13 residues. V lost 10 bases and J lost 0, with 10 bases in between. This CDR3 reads CATQAPSYNEQFF. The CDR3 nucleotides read TGTGCCACCCAAGCGCCCTCCTACAATGAGCAGTTCTTC.

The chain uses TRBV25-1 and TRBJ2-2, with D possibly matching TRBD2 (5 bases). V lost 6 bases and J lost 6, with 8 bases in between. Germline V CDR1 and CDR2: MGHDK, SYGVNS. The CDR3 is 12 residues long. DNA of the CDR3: TGTGCCAGCAGGGCGGGCCCCGGGGAGCTGTTTTTT. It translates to CASRAGPGELFF.

CDR3 region: CSAGYNEKLFF. The CDR3 region has the DNA TGCAGCGCCGGGTATAATGAAAAACTGTTTTTT. V gene TRBV29-1 combines with J gene TRBJ1-4, with D uncertain. Trimming cost V 7 bases and J 4 bases, with 7 bases left between them. CDR1 is SQVTM, CDR2 ANQGSEA, per germline. The CDR3 consists of 11 residues.

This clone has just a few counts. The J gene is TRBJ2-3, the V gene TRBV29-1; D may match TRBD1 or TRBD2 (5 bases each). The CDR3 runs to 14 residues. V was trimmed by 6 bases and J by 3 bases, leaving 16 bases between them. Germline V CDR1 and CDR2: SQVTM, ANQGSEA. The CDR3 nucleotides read TGCAGCGTCCGGGAAGGGACGGTAACAGATACGCAGTATTTT. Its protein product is CSVREGTVTDTQYF.

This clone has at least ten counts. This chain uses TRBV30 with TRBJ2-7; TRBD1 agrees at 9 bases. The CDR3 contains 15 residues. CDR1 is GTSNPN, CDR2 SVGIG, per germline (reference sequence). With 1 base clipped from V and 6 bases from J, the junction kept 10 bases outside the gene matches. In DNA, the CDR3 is TGTGCCTGGAGTGCCGCCGGGACAGGGAGTCCCGAGCAGTACTTC. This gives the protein CAWSAAGTGSPEQYF. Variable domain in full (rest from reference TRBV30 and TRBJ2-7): SQTIHQWPATLVQPVGSPLSLECTVEGTSNPNLYWYRQAAGRGLQLLFYSVGIGQISSEVPQNLSASRPQDRQFILSSKKLLLSDSGFYLCAWSAAGTGSPEQYFGPGTRLTVT.

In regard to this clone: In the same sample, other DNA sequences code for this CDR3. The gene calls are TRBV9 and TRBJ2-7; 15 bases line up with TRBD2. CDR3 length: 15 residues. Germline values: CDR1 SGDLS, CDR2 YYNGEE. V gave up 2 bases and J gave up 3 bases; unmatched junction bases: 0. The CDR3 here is CASSVGLAGGYEQYF. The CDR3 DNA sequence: TGTGCCAGCAGCGTGGGACTAGCGGGAGGCTACGAGCAGTACTTC. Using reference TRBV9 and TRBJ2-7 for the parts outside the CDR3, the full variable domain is DSGVTQTPKHLITATGQRVTLRCSPRSGDLSVYWYQQSLDQGLQFLIQYYNGEERAKGNILERFSAQQFPDLHSELNLSSLELGDSALYFCASSVGLAGGYEQYFGPGTRLTVT.

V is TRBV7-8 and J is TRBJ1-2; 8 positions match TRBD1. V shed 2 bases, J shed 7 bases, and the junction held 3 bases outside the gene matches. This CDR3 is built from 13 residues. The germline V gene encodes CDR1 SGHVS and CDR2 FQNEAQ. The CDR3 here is CASSLRTGSGYTF. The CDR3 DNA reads TGTGCCAGCAGCTTAAGGACAGGGTCTGGCTACACCTTC.

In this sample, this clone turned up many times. CDR3 protein: CASSVVQGADTQYF. CDR3 coding DNA: TGCGCCAGCAGCGTGGTCCAAGGGGCAGATACGCAGTATTTT. The genes are TRBV5-1 and TRBJ2-3, with D possibly TRBD1 on 5 matching bases. Germline assignment: CDR1 SGHRS and CDR2 YFSETQ. The V and J ends lost 4 bases and 4 bases respectively, with 13 bases between them. The CDR3 length is 14 residues.

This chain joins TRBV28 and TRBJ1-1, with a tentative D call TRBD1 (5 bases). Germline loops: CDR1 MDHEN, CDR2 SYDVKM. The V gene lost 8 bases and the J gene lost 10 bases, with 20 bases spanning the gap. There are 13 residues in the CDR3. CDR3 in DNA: TGTGCCAGCGGTACGGGGGATAAGCAGGGAGCTTTCTTT. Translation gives CASGTGDKQGAFF. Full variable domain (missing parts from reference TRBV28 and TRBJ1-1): DVKVTQSSRYLVKRTGEKVFLECVQDMDHENMFWYRQDPGLGLRLIYFSYDVKMKEKGDIPEGYSVSREKKERFSLILESASTNQTSMYLCASGTGDKQGAFFGQGTRLTVV.

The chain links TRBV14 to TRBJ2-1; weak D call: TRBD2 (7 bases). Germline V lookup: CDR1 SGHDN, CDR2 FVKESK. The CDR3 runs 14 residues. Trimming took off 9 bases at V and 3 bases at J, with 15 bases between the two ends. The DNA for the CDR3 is TGTGCCAGGGGGCCGGGGGGCTACTACAATGAGCAGTTCTTC. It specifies CARGPGGYYNEQFF. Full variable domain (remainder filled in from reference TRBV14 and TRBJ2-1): EAGVTQFPSHSVIEKGQTVTLRCDPISGHDNLYWYRRVMGKEIKFLLHFVKESKQDESGMPNNRFLAERTGGTYSTLKVQPAELEDSGVYFCARGPGGYYNEQFFGPGTRLTVL.

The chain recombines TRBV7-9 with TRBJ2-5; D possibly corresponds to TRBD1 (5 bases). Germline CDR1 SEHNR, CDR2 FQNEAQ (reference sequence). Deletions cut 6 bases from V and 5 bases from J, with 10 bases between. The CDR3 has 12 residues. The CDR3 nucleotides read TGTGCCAGCAGTCGACAGCTTGAGACCCAGTACTTC. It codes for CASSRQLETQYF.

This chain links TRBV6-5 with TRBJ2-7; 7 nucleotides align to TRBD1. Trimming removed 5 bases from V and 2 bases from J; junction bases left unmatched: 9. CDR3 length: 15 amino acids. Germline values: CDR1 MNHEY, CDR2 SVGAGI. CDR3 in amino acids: CASSKDPGQTYEQYF. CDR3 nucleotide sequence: TGTGCCAGCAGTAAAGACCCGGGACAGACCTACGAGCAGTACTTC.